Below, 30 T cell receptor beta chains from the same sample are listed, as sequenced in a study of response to subunit inactivated influenza vaccine. One entry per CDR3 protein results from TCRdb running MiXCR on the RT-PCR reads. Seen here are about 500,000 distinct CDR3 sequences, around 13% observed once, and the top ten hold about an eighth. Sequencing was performed on PBMCs from blood, taken around seven weeks after vaccination. Source of these receptors: a man over 45 who received an inactivated influenza vaccine.

The chain is built from TRBV7-2 and TRBJ2-5; D is possibly TRBD1 (5 bases). V lost 1 base, J lost 4 bases, and 10 bases lay in between. CDR1 is SGHTA and CDR2 is FQGNSA in the germline V gene. The CDR3 contains 14 residues. The CDR3 DNA is TGTGCCAGCAGCTTAGTTAGGGGTATAGAGACCCAGTACTTC. Its protein product is CASSLVRGIETQYF.

The rearrangement joins TRBV24-1 to TRBJ2-5; a possible D gene is TRBD2 (6 bases). Germline CDR1 KGHDR, CDR2 SFDVKD. V shed 6 bases and J shed 1 base, with 11 bases lying between them. This CDR3 has 14 residues. DNA for the CDR3: TGTGCCACCAGTTCTCGGGACTTCCAAGAGACCCAGTACTTC. This codes for CATSSRDFQETQYF.

This clonotype has a handful of counts. This rearrangement joins TRBV12-3 or TRBV12-4 to TRBJ2-7; possibly TRBD1 for D (6 bases). The CDR3 runs 13 residues. Trimming took 6 bases from V and 7 from J, leaving 16 bases between them. Here the CDR3 reads CASRPQGLGEQYF. The CDR3 DNA is TGTGCCAGCAGGCCACAGGGCCTGGGAGAGCAGTACTTC.

Here the CDR3 DNA reads TGTGCCAGCAGTGACAGCTTATACTACGAGCAGTACTTC. Translating gives CASSDSLYYEQYF. The V and J genes are TRBV28 and TRBJ2-7; D is perhaps TRBD1 (5 bases). This CDR3 has 13 amino acids. The germline CDR1 and CDR2 sequences are MDHEN and SYDVKM. The V and J ends lost 5 bases and 3 bases respectively, with 11 bases between them. The entire variable domain, with the rest obtained from reference TRBV28 and TRBJ2-7, is as follows: DVKVTQSSRYLVKRTGEKVFLECVQDMDHENMFWYRQDPGLGLRLIYFSYDVKMKEKGDIPEGYSVSREKKERFSLILESASTNQTSMYLCASSDSLYYEQYFGPGTRLTVT.

The chain couples TRBV4-1 to TRBJ2-7, with D uncertain. Trimming shortened V by 1 base and J by 3 bases, and 13 bases separated the two germline ends. CDR3 length: 15 amino acids. CDR1 is MGHRA, CDR2 YSYEKL, per germline. The CDR3 DNA reads as TGCGCCAGCAGCCAAGTGTTCGGCTTCGACTACGAGCAGTACTTC. Its translation is CASSQVFGFDYEQYF.

The gene calls are TRBV20-1 and TRBJ2-7; D is perhaps TRBD2 (5 bases). The CDR3 runs 13 residues. Germline CDR1 is DFQATT and CDR2 is SNEGSKA (reference sequence). V lost 1 base, J lost 0 bases, and 7 bases lay in between. CDR3 coding DNA: TGCAGTGCTAGAGTCGGGGTCTCCTACGAGCAGTACTTC. Encoded protein: CSARVGVSYEQYF.

This clonotype was seen ten or more times. The chain links TRBV15 to TRBJ1-1; D not resolved. This CDR3 has 12 amino acids. Trimming stripped 3 bases from V and 2 bases from J, with 4 bases between. Germline V gene sequence: CDR1 LNHNV, CDR2 YYDKDF (reference sequence). In nucleotides, the CDR3 is TGTGCCACCAGCAGCTTAAACACTGAAGCTTTCTTT. Translating it yields CATSSLNTEAFF.

This clonotype was detected a few times. The rearrangement links TRBV6-5 to TRBJ2-1; 10 bases are shared with TRBD2. This CDR3 is 17 amino acids long. Germline CDR1 is MNHEY and CDR2 is SVGAGI. The V segment lost 2 bases and the J segment 6 bases; nucleotides outside the gene matches: 10. CDR3 protein: CASSYVSPAGGGNEQFF. DNA of the CDR3: TGTGCCAGCAGTTACGTTTCTCCAGCGGGAGGGGGCAATGAGCAGTTCTTC.

This clonotype has only a few counts. The chain links TRBV6-2 or TRBV6-3 to TRBJ2-7; 9 bases match TRBD2. Losses at the gene ends were 2 bases for V and 1 base for J; bases not matched to a gene: 9. This CDR3 has 17 residues. In germline, CDR1 is MNHEY, CDR2 SVGEGT. The CDR3, as DNA: TGTGCCAGCAGTTACCCGGCTAGCGGGAACCCTTCCTACGAGCAGTACTTC. It codes for CASSYPASGNPSYEQYF.

This clonotype has more than one count but fewer than ten. The chain links TRBV4-1 to TRBJ1-2; TRBD1 agrees at 10 bases. Germline values: CDR1 MGHRA, CDR2 YSYEKL. After removal of 1 base from V and 2 bases from J, the junction contained 4 bases not matched to a gene. The CDR3 consists of 16 residues. CDR3 nucleotide sequence: TGCGCCAGCAGCCAAGCCGGACAGGGGGGGAACTATGGCTACACCTTC. Its protein is CASSQAGQGGNYGYTF.

This clonotype was seen a few times. The chain uses TRBV15 and TRBJ2-1, with D possibly TRBD2 on 6 matching bases. The CDR3 runs 15 residues. Trimming took off 2 bases at V and 8 bases at J, with 16 bases between the two ends. Per the germline V gene, CDR1 is LNHNV and CDR2 is YYDKDF (reference sequence). The CDR3 coding sequence is TGTGCCACCAGCAGATCCCTCGGAGGGGTCTATGAGCAGTTCTTC. This sequence encodes CATSRSLGGVYEQFF.

This clonotype was counted only a few times. In nucleotides, the CDR3 is TGTGCCAGCAGCCACGACCAAGAGACCCAGTACTTC. It codes for CASSHDQETQYF. This chain joins TRBV4-2 and TRBJ2-5; D ambiguous. The CDR3 length is 12 residues. The V gene lost 3 bases and the J gene lost 0 bases, with 2 bases spanning the gap. Germline-derived CDR1 and CDR2 are LGHNA and YNFKEQ.

Many counts were recorded for this clonotype. This rearrangement joins TRBV5-1 to TRBJ2-5, with 9 bases identical to TRBD1. Unmatched junction bases numbered 9, after V lost 7 bases and J lost 5 bases. The CDR3 totals 14 residues. Germline V lookup: CDR1 SGHRS, CDR2 YFSETQ. The CDR3 here is CASGRGQGSETQYF. The CDR3 DNA reads as TGCGCCAGCGGTCGGGGACAGGGCTCGGAGACCCAGTACTTC.

This chain joins TRBV7-8 and TRBJ2-7; D uncertain. The V gene lost 2 bases and the J gene lost 2 bases, with 16 bases spanning the gap. Looked up from germline, CDR1 is SGHVS and CDR2 is FQNEAQ. CDR3 size: 16 residues. In DNA, the CDR3 is TGTGCCAGCAGCTTAAATAGGGCCCGTCCGACCTACGAGCAGTACTTC. Residues: CASSLNRARPTYEQYF. The whole variable domain, filled in from reference TRBV7-8 and TRBJ2-7, reads GAGVSQSPRYKVAKRGQDVALRCDPISGHVSLFWYQQALGQGPEFLTYFQNEAQLDKSGLPSDRFFAERPEGSVSTLKIQRTQQEDSAVYLCASSLNRARPTYEQYFGPGTRLTVT.

In its sample, this clonotype was seen a few times. The genes are TRBV7-2 and TRBJ2-2, with TRBD1 identical over 8 bases. Germline-derived CDR1 and CDR2 are SGHTA and FQGNSA. CDR3 size: 15 residues. Trimming cost V 1 base and J 5 bases; bases outside gene matches: 3. CDR3 DNA sequence: TGTGCCAGCAGCTTAGGTTGGACAGGGACCGGGGAGCTGTTTTTT. Encoded protein: CASSLGWTGTGELFF. Full variable domain (rest looked up from reference TRBV7-2 and TRBJ2-2): GAGVSQSPSNKVTEKGKDVELRCDPISGHTALYWYRQSLGQGLEFLIYFQGNSAPDKSGLPSDRFSAERTGGSVSTLTIQRTQQEDSAVYLCASSLGWTGTGELFFGEGSRLTVL.

This clonotype was observed a handful of times. This chain links TRBV12-3 or TRBV12-4 with TRBJ2-1, with 9 bases aligning to TRBD2. Unmatched junction bases numbered 4, after V lost 3 bases and J lost 7 bases. This CDR3 is 14 amino acids long. The CDR3 spells CASSFVAGVNEQFF. The DNA for the CDR3 is TGTGCCAGCAGTTTTGTAGCGGGAGTAAATGAGCAGTTCTTC.

The V gene is TRBV19, the J gene TRBJ1-5; 8 bases agree with TRBD1. This CDR3 has 18 amino acids. Per the germline V gene, CDR1 is LNHDA and CDR2 is SQIVND (reference sequence). Trimming cost V 7 bases and J 0 bases; bases outside gene matches: 14. For the CDR3, the DNA is TGTGCCAGTACCGATCGCGGACAGGGACCGTATAGCAATCAGCCCCAGCATTTT. This translates into CASTDRGQGPYSNQPQHF.

This clonotype was counted only a few times. Here the CDR3 reads CAISESRQGADTQYF. CDR3 nucleotides: TGTGCCATCAGTGAGTCGAGACAGGGCGCAGATACGCAGTATTTT. The chain uses TRBV10-3 and TRBJ2-3; TRBD1 agrees at 7 bases. In germline, CDR1 is ENHRY, CDR2 SYGVKD. Unmatched junction bases numbered 4, after V lost 0 bases and J lost 4 bases. This CDR3 has 15 residues.

The rearrangement links TRBV10-3 to TRBJ1-2; D is undetermined. The V end lost 8 bases, the J end lost 0 bases, and 13 bases lay between the germline ends. The CDR3 spans 14 residues. Per germline, CDR1 ENHRY and CDR2 SYGVKD. In nucleotides, the CDR3 is TGTGCCATCTTTAAGGGCCCTTCTAACTATGGCTACACCTTC. Translated, it gives CAIFKGPSNYGYTF.

The chain recombines TRBV29-1 with TRBJ2-3, with a possible D match to TRBD1 (6 bases). Germline V gene data show CDR1 as SQVTM and CDR2 as ANQGSEA. V was cut by 4 bases and J by 0 bases, with 29 bases left in between. This CDR3 is built from 20 residues. DNA of the CDR3: TGCAGCGTTGCAAAAGGCGTGATTACCGGGAACAGGGCTAGCACAGATACGCAGTATTTT. This encodes CSVAKGVITGNRASTDTQYF.

This clonotype was observed a few times. The chain has TRBV20-1 and TRBJ2-7; 10 bases align to TRBD1. The V and J ends lost 3 bases and 5 bases, in that order; junction bases with no gene match: 7. Germline V gene sequence: CDR1 DFQATT, CDR2 SNEGSKA (reference sequence). The CDR3 is 14 residues long. The CDR3 DNA is TGCAGTGCTAGGCCGTGGGACAGGGGCGACGAGCAGTACTTC. Translated: CSARPWDRGDEQYF.

This clonotype was seen a handful of times. The V and J genes are TRBV29-1 and TRBJ2-1; 9 bases align to TRBD2. Trimming at V came to 5 bases and at J to 1 base, leaving 0 bases not matched to a gene. CDR1 SQVTM and CDR2 ANQGSEA come from the germline V gene. The CDR3 spans 13 residues. The CDR3 region is CSVSGGSYNEQFF. CDR3 nucleotide sequence: TGCAGCGTTAGCGGGGGGTCCTACAATGAGCAGTTCTTC.

As for this clonotype: An end of the junction does not agree with germline; a read error may underlie this. The chain carries TRBV7-9 and TRBJ1-1; no definite D call. Germline CDR1 is SEHNR and CDR2 is FQNEAQ (reference sequence). CDR3 length: 15 residues. The CDR3 DNA reads TGTGCCAGCAGTTTAGCCCGAAGGAGTCTCACTGAAGCTTTCTTT. As protein: CASSLARRSLTEAFF.

The chain couples TRBV7-9 to TRBJ2-2; TRBD2 agrees at 9 bases. Looked up from germline, CDR1 is SEHNR and CDR2 is FQNEAQ (reference sequence). This CDR3 is 15 amino acids long. With V trimmed by 4 bases and J by 2 bases, 2 bases remained unmatched. The CDR3 here is CASSSTSGNTGELFF. The CDR3 region has the DNA TGTGCCAGCAGCTCGACTAGCGGAAACACCGGGGAGCTGTTTTTT.

The J gene is TRBJ1-5, the V gene TRBV6-5; 7 positions agree with TRBD1. Germline CDR1 MNHEY, CDR2 SVGAGI. The CDR3 covers 16 residues. V was clipped by 2 bases and J by 2 bases; unmatched bases: 6. CDR3: CASSYEGAAGNQPQHF. The CDR3 region has the DNA TGTGCCAGCAGTTACGAGGGGGCGGCGGGCAATCAGCCCCAGCATTTT.

As concerns this clonotype: The junction does not match germline at one end; this may be a read error. The J gene is TRBJ2-7, the V gene TRBV11-2; D not certain. The CDR3 is 13 residues long. CDR1 is SGHAT, CDR2 FQNNGV, per germline. CDR3 loop: CASSLDHPTPPLF. The CDR3 bases are TGTGCCAGCAGCTTAGACCACCCGACTCCCCCTCTCTTC.

This clonotype was seen at least ten times. The rearrangement joins TRBV5-1 to TRBJ1-1; D possibly corresponds to TRBD1 (6 bases). Germline assignment: CDR1 SGHRS and CDR2 YFSETQ. CDR3 length: 14 amino acids. The V end was cut by 0 bases, the J end by 1 base, with 7 bases between. The CDR3 sequence is CASSLVQGNTEAFF. The CDR3 DNA follows: TGCGCCAGCAGCTTGGTACAGGGGAACACTGAAGCTTTCTTT.

The chain uses TRBV4-1 and TRBJ2-7; tentative D call: TRBD1 (6 bases). CDR3 length: 14 amino acids. The germline gives CDR1 MGHRA, CDR2 YSYEKL. With 3 bases removed from V and 6 bases from J, the gap between germline ends came to 15 bases. In nucleotides, the CDR3 is TGCGCCAGCAGCCAGATAACAGGGTTTGTCGAGCAGTACTTC. It yields the protein CASSQITGFVEQYF.

This clonotype was seen only a few times. This chain links TRBV5-5 with TRBJ1-5, with no clear D. Germline V gene lookup returns CDR1 SGHKS and CDR2 YYEKEE (reference sequence). The CDR3 extends over 15 amino acids. The V end lost 3 bases, the J end lost 7 bases, and 17 bases lay between the germline ends. The CDR3 sequence is CASSSKSEGRQPQHF. CDR3 bases: TGTGCCAGCAGCTCGAAGTCTGAGGGTCGGCAGCCCCAGCATTTT.

The chain joins TRBV4-3 to TRBJ1-6; 8 bases are shared with TRBD1. The germline gives CDR1 LGHNA, CDR2 YSLEER. Losses at the gene ends were 4 bases for V and 7 bases for J; bases not matched to a gene: 6. CDR3 length: 15 residues. The DNA for the CDR3 is TGCGCCAGCAGCCGAAAGACAGGGGAGAATTCACCCCTCCACTTT. This codes for CASSRKTGENSPLHF.